This T cell receptor (beta chain) was found in a study of graft-versus-host responses after intestinal transplantation. Study details: In this cohort, recipients had multivisceral, liver-intestinal, or isolated intestinal transplants. All recipients got anti-thymocyte globulin induction, then tacrolimus and steroids for around three years.

Some clones are missing from TCRdb's copy, which holds only in-frame ones; the method was immunoSEQ multiplex PCR. The data show about 94,000 clones, around nine tenths seen once. Study results and limitations: GvH clones turned up in recipient marrow; some had shown up first in ileum or blood. Some patients had graft-donor T cell macrochimerism, and their allografts showed high graft-versus-host to host-versus-graft clonal ratios.

Note on this clone: Its cognate antigen is unknown.

V shed 0 bases and J 2 bases; nucleotides not matched to a gene: 5. The length of the CDR3 is 17 residues. The germline V gene has CDR1 MGHRA and CDR2 YSYEKL. The chain employs TRBV4-1 and TRBJ1-4, with 8 bases fitting TRBD1. The origin of this receptor is a human donor who received an intestinal transplant. The input for sequencing was unstimulated CD8+ T cells sorted from spleen or lymph node cells, taken before intestinal transplant. CDR3: CASSQDRGRITNEKLFF. The CDR3 bases are TGCGCCAGCAGCCAAGACAGGGGGCGGATCACTAATGAAAAACTGTTTTTT.